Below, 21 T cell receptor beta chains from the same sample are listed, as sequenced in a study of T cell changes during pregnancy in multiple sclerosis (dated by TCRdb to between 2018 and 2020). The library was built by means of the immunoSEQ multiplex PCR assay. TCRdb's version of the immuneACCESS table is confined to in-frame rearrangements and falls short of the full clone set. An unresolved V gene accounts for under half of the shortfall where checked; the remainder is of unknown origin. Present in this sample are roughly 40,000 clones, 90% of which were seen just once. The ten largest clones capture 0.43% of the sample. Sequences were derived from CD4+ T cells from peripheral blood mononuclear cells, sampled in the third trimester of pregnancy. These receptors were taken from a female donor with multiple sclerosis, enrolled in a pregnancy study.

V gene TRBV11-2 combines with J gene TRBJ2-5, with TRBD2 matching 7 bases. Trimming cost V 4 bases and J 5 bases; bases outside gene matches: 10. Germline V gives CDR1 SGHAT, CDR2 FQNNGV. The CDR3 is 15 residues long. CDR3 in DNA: TGTGCCAGCAGCTCTCTTGGGGGGGGTAGGGAGACCCAGTACTTC. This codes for CASSSLGGGRETQYF.

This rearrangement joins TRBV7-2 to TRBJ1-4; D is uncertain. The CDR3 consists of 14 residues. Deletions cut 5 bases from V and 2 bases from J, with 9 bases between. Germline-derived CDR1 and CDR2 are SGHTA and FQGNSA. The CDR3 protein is CASSDEQTNEKLFF. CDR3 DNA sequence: TGTGCCAGCAGCGATGAACAGACTAATGAAAAACTGTTTTTT.

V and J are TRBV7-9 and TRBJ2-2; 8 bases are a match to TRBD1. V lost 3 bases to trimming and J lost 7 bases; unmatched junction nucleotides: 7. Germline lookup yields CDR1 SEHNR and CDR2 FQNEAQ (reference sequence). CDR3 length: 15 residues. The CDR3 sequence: CASSLTGVRGGELFF. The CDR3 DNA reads TGTGCCAGCAGCTTGACAGGGGTTCGAGGCGGGGAGCTGTTTTTT.

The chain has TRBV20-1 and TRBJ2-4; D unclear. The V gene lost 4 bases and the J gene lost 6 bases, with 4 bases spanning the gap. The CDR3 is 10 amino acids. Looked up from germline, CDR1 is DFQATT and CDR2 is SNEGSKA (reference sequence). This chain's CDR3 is CSAIANIQYF. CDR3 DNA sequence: TGCAGTGCTATAGCAAACATTCAGTACTTC.

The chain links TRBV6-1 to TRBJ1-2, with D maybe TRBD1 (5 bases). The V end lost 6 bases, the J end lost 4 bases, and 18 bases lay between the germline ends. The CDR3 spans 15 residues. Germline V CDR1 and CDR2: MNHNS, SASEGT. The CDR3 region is CASRSPGLTSYGYTF. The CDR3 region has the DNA TGTGCCAGCAGGTCACCGGGACTGACGAGCTATGGCTACACCTTC.

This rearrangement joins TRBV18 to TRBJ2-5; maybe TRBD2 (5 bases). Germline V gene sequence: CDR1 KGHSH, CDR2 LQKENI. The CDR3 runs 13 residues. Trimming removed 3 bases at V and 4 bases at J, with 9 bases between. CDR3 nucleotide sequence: TGTGCCAGCTCACCCCACGAGGGAGAGACCCAGTACTTC. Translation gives CASSPHEGETQYF.

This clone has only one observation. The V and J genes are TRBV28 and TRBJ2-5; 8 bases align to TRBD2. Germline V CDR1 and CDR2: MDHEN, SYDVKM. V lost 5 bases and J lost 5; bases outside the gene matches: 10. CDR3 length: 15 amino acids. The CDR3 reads CASSPPGGDGETQYF. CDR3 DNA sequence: TGTGCCAGCAGTCCACCCGGGGGGGACGGGGAGACCCAGTACTTC. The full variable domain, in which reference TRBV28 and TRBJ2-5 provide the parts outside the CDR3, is DVKVTQSSRYLVKRTGEKVFLECVQDMDHENMFWYRQDPGLGLRLIYFSYDVKMKEKGDIPEGYSVSREKKERFSLILESASTNQTSMYLCASSPPGGDGETQYFGPGTRLLVL.

The CDR3 region is CASSFGLPKNTGELFF. CDR3 nucleotide sequence: TGTGCCAGCAGCTTCGGACTACCGAAAAACACCGGGGAGCTGTTTTTT. V gene TRBV7-2 combines with J gene TRBJ2-2, with D possibly TRBD2 on 6 matching bases. Trimming took 3 bases from V and 2 from J, leaving 13 bases between them. The germline gives CDR1 SGHTA, CDR2 FQGNSA. The CDR3 loop spans 16 amino acids.

CDR3 sequence (DNA): TGCGCCAGCAGCTTGGCCAAACAGGCTAGAGTGAACACTGAAGCTTTCTTT. Protein sequence: CASSLAKQARVNTEAFF. The J gene is TRBJ1-1, the V gene TRBV5-1; maybe TRBD1 (5 bases). Germline-derived CDR1 and CDR2 are SGHRS and YFSETQ. This CDR3 has 17 residues. Deletions cut 0 bases from V and 0 bases from J, with 15 bases between.

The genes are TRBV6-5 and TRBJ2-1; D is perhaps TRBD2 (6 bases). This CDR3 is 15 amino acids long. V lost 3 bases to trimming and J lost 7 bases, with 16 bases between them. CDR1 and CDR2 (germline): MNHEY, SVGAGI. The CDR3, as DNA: TGTGCCAGCAGTTATCGGAGGGAGTACGGGAATGAGCAGTTCTTC. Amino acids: CASSYRREYGNEQFF.

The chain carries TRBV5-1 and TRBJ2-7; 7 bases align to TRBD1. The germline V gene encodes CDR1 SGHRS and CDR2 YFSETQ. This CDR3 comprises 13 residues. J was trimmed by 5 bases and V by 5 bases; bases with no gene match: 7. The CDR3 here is CASSSGTVHEQYF. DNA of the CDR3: TGCGCCAGCAGTTCCGGGACAGTCCACGAGCAGTACTTC.

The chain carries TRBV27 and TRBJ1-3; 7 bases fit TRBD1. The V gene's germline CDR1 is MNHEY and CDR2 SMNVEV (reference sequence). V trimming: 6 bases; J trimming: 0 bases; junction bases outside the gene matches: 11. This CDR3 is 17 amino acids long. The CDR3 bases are TGTGCCAGCAGCCTAACAGGGGCCCCTGACTCTGGAAACACCATATATTTT. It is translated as CASSLTGAPDSGNTIYF.

The CDR3 region is CASSGRTNPYNEQFF. CDR3 bases: TGTGCCAGCAGCGGCAGGACAAACCCCTACAATGAGCAGTTCTTC. V and J are TRBV7-9 and TRBJ2-1; a weak D match, TRBD1 (5 bases). Trimming left V 5 bases short and J 2 bases short, with 13 bases between. This CDR3 is 15 amino acids long. The V gene's germline CDR1 is SEHNR and CDR2 FQNEAQ (reference sequence).

CDR3 nucleotide sequence: TGTGCCAGTAGTCTTAGACTGGCCCTAGAGCCCCAGCATTTT. Protein: CASSLRLALEPQHF. The V gene is TRBV19, the J gene TRBJ1-5; no firm D call. CDR1 LNHDA and CDR2 SQIVND come from the germline V gene (reference sequence). Trimming took off 5 bases at V and 8 bases at J, with 16 bases between the two ends. The CDR3 sequence is 14 residues long.

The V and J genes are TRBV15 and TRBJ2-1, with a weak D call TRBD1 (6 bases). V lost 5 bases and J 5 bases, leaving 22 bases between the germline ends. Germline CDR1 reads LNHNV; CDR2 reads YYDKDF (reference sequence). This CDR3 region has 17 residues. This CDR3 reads CATSGRQVPPLNNEQFF. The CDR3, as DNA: TGTGCCACCAGCGGCCGACAGGTCCCCCCATTGAACAATGAGCAGTTCTTC.

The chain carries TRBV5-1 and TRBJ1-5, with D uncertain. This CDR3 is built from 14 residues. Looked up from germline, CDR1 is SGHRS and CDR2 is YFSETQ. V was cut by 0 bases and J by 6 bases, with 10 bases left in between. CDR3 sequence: CASSLEAGGQPQHF. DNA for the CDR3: TGCGCCAGCAGCTTGGAGGCAGGAGGTCAGCCCCAGCATTTT.

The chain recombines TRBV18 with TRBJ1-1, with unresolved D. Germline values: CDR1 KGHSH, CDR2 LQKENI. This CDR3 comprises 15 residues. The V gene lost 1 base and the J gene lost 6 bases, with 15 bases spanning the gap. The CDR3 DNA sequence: TGTGCCAGCTCACCACTTTTGACTCGAGGGTCTGAAGCTTTCTTT. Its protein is CASSPLLTRGSEAFF. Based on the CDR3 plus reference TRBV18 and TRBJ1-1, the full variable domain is NAGVMQNPRHLVRRRGQEARLRCSPMKGHSHVYWYRQLPEEGLKFMVYLQKENIIDESGMPKERFSAEFPKEGPSILRIQQVVRGDSAAYFCASSPLLTRGSEAFFGQGTRLTVV.

CDR3 sequence (DNA): TGCAGCGTATTGACAGGGGGCTTTTCCGAGCAGTACTTC. It encodes CSVLTGGFSEQYF. The chain carries TRBV29-1 and TRBJ2-7; 10 bases agree with TRBD1. The length of the CDR3 is 13 residues. The germline V gene has CDR1 SQVTM and CDR2 ANQGSEA. The ends lost 6 bases at V and 6 bases at J; junction bases unmatched: 8.

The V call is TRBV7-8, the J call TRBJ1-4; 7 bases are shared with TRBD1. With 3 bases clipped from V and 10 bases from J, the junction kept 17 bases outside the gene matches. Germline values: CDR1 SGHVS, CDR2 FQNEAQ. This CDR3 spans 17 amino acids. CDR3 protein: CASSFDSTTGFGGKLFF. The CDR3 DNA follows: TGTGCCAGCAGCTTCGATTCTACGACAGGGTTTGGAGGAAAACTGTTTTTT. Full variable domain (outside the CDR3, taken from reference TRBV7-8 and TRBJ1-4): GAGVSQSPRYKVAKRGQDVALRCDPISGHVSLFWYQQALGQGPEFLTYFQNEAQLDKSGLPSDRFFAERPEGSVSTLKIQRTQQEDSAVYLCASSFDSTTGFGGKLFFGSGTQLSVL.

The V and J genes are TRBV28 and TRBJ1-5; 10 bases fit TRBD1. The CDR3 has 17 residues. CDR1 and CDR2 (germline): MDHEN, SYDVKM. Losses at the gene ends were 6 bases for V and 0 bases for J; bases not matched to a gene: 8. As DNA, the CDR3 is TGTGCCAGCAGACGGGACAGGGGTTTAAATAGCAATCAGCCCCAGCATTTT. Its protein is CASRRDRGLNSNQPQHF.

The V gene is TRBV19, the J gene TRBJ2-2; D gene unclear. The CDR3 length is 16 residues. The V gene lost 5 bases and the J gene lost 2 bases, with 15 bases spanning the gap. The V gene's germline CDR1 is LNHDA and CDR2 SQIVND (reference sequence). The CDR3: CASSVLGSLNTGELFF. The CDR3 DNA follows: TGTGCCAGTAGTGTTCTCGGCTCACTAAACACCGGGGAGCTGTTTTTT.